These 24 T cell receptor beta chains originate from one sample sequenced in a study of T cells in Graves' hyperthyroidism and ophthalmopathy. RNA transcripts gave rise to amplified TCR beta CDR3 regions. The HTBI primer set was used in a first-round RT-PCR of the TCR CDR3. TCRdb re-called the multiplex PCR reads through MiXCR, storing one row per CDR3 protein. The table shows hundreds of thousands of distinct CDR3 sequences, with 15% to 18% occurring only once. Sequenced: blood. The receptor set was obtained from a woman under 30 with Graves' hyperthyroidism.

There are many counts of this clonotype. This chain links TRBV7-9 with TRBJ1-2; 7 bases agree with TRBD1. Trimming took 5 bases from V and 4 from J; bases not matched to a gene: 4. Germline CDR1 SEHNR, CDR2 FQNEAQ (reference sequence). This CDR3 spans 13 amino acids. CDR3 coding DNA: TGTGCCAGCAGCAGCGGGACAGCCTATGGCTACACCTTC. It encodes CASSSGTAYGYTF. The complete variable domain, with remaining parts taken from reference TRBV7-9 and TRBJ1-2, reads DTGVSQNPRHKITKRGQNVTFRCDPISEHNRLYWYRQTLGQGPEFLTYFQNEAQLEKSRLLSDRFSAERPKGSFSTLEIQRTEQGDSAMYLCASSSGTAYGYTFGSGTRLTVV.

The table lists this clonotype with many counts. CDR3 sequence (DNA): TGCGCCAGCACCTCGGTCGCTAACCCCGAAGGGGAGCAGTACTTC. Translating gives CASTSVANPEGEQYF. The chain links TRBV5-1 to TRBJ2-7; D gene unclear. From germline, CDR1 is SGHRS and CDR2 YFSETQ. Trimming pared 6 bases from V and 7 bases from J, leaving 23 bases between. The CDR3 extends over 15 amino acids.

A few counts support this clonotype. The chain uses TRBV6-1 and TRBJ2-5; D is undetermined. The germline V gene has CDR1 MNHNS and CDR2 SASEGT. This CDR3 region has 18 residues. V was clipped by 8 bases and J by 2 bases, with 27 bases between them. The DNA for the CDR3 is TGTGCCAGCGCCCCCCACAACCCGAGAGCAAGGTATCAAGAGACCCAGTACTTC. It encodes CASAPHNPRARYQETQYF.

This clonotype was picked up many times. This chain joins TRBV12-3 or TRBV12-4 and TRBJ2-3; D remains unclear. CDR3 length: 14 amino acids. Trimming pared 3 bases from V and 2 bases from J, leaving 9 bases between. CDR3 sequence: CASSFNGLTDTQYF. In nucleotides, the CDR3 is TGTGCCAGCAGTTTTAATGGGCTCACAGATACGCAGTATTTT.

A few counts support this clonotype. The V and J genes are TRBV6-1 and TRBJ1-2; no clear D. This CDR3 comprises 13 residues. Germline CDR1 reads MNHNS; CDR2 reads SASEGT. V gave up 6 bases and J gave up 4 bases, with 12 bases separating them. This CDR3 is CASSRNPSYGYTF. The CDR3 DNA reads as TGTGCCAGCAGCCGAAACCCGTCCTATGGCTACACCTTC.

Many counts were recorded for this clonotype. The chain links TRBV6-5 to TRBJ2-7, with 7 bases fitting TRBD1. The CDR3 has 15 amino acids. Unmatched junction bases numbered 6, after V lost 0 bases and J lost 4 bases. Germline loops: CDR1 MNHEY, CDR2 SVGAGI. CDR3 sequence reads: CASSYSSARGYEQYF. CDR3 DNA sequence: TGTGCCAGCAGTTACTCTTCAGCCAGGGGGTACGAGCAGTACTTC.

Ten or more counts support this clonotype. This CDR3 reads CASSGGWSEGYTF. The CDR3 DNA reads TGTGCCAGCAGTGGAGGATGGTCTGAGGGCTACACCTTC. The chain is built from TRBV2 and TRBJ1-2; unclear D gene. Trimming took off 4 bases at V and 8 bases at J, with 14 bases between the two ends. Germline CDR1 is SNHLY and CDR2 is FYNNEI. This CDR3 is built from 13 residues.

This clonotype was recorded at least ten times. CDR3 in DNA: TGTGCCAGCCTAGGGGTTAGATCCTACGAGCAGTACTTC. Its translation is CASLGVRSYEQYF. The chain couples TRBV6-1 to TRBJ2-7, with D tentatively TRBD1 (5 bases). The CDR3 spans 13 residues. Germline V gene lookup returns CDR1 MNHNS and CDR2 SASEGT. Trimming left V 8 bases short and J 1 base short, with 12 bases between.

This CDR3 reads CASGGGAETQYF. The CDR3 nucleotides are TGTGCTAGTGGCGGTGGGGCAGAGACCCAGTACTTC. The chain uses TRBV12-5 and TRBJ2-5; D may be TRBD1 (5 bases). CDR3 length: 12 amino acids. Trimming took off 6 bases at V and 4 bases at J, with 9 bases between the two ends. The germline gives CDR1 LGHNT, CDR2 FRNRAP.

The rearrangement links TRBV4-1 to TRBJ1-2; 8 positions match TRBD1. V dropped 1 base and J dropped 3; count of bases not matched to a gene: 7. Germline loops: CDR1 MGHRA, CDR2 YSYEKL. The CDR3 runs 16 residues. The CDR3 bases are TGCGCCAGCAGCCAAGTCGGGGGCAGGGGGCACTATGGCTACACCTTC. This sequence encodes CASSQVGGRGHYGYTF.

This clonotype has ten or more counts. The J gene is TRBJ1-4, the V gene TRBV27; TRBD1 matches at 8 bases. This CDR3 has 14 amino acids. V was clipped by 5 bases and J by 7 bases; unmatched bases: 6. Germline CDR1 and CDR2: MNHEY and SMNVEV (reference sequence). CDR3 in DNA: TGTGCCAGCAGTCCTCGGACAGGGTCTGAAAAACTGTTTTTT. This gives the protein CASSPRTGSEKLFF.

This clonotype was picked up a small number of times. The chain uses TRBV30 and TRBJ1-4; D unresolved. V lost 3 bases and J lost 6, with 2 bases in between. The germline V gene has CDR1 GTSNPN and CDR2 SVGIG (reference sequence). The CDR3 extends over 10 amino acids. The CDR3 nucleotides read TGTGCCTGGAGCGATGAAAAACTGTTTTTT. Translated: CAWSDEKLFF.

This clonotype was detected many times. This rearrangement joins TRBV18 to TRBJ2-2, with D unresolved. The ends were cut back, 4 bases at V and 4 bases at J, with 10 bases in the middle. The CDR3 totals 14 residues. The germline gives CDR1 KGHSH, CDR2 LQKENI. The CDR3 DNA is TGTGCCAGCTCACGGGGTTCAGGCACCGGGGAGCTGTTTTTT. The encoded protein is CASSRGSGTGELFF.

There are a few counts of this clonotype. The chain combines TRBV28 with TRBJ1-2; D possibly corresponds to TRBD1 (5 bases). CDR1 MDHEN and CDR2 SYDVKM come from the germline V gene. CDR3 length: 15 amino acids. Trimming took 6 bases from V and 2 from J, leaving 16 bases between them. CDR3 DNA: TGTGCCAGCAGATGGGGACCCAGGGCCAACTATGGCTACACCTTC. Protein sequence: CASRWGPRANYGYTF.

This clonotype occurred many times. The chain uses TRBV10-3 and TRBJ2-7; a possible D gene is TRBD2 (6 bases). Germline V gene lookup returns CDR1 ENHRY and CDR2 SYGVKD. The CDR3 contains 15 residues. Deletions cut 0 bases from V and 2 bases from J, with 11 bases between. CDR3 sequence reads: CAISESAGRTYEQYF. Here the CDR3 DNA reads TGTGCCATCAGTGAGTCCGCGGGACGAACCTACGAGCAGTACTTC.

This clonotype was counted only a few times. The V and J genes are TRBV19 and TRBJ2-7; no firm D call. Germline V gene sequence: CDR1 LNHDA, CDR2 SQIVND (reference sequence). V gave up 2 bases and J gave up 0 bases, with 8 bases separating them. The length of the CDR3 is 14 residues. CDR3 DNA sequence: TGTGCCAGTAGTATAATGTCCAACTCCTACGAGCAGTACTTC. It yields the protein CASSIMSNSYEQYF.

The sample holds many counts of this clonotype. This chain joins TRBV28 and TRBJ2-2; no clear D gene. The CDR3 has 13 amino acids. Germline CDR1 is MDHEN and CDR2 is SYDVKM. V lost 3 bases to trimming and J lost 6 bases, with 8 bases between them. The CDR3 DNA reads TGTGCCAGCAGTTTGAGTATCCCCGGGGAGCTGTTTTTT. Protein: CASSLSIPGELFF.

This clonotype was counted at least ten times. The chain has TRBV6-2 or TRBV6-3 and TRBJ2-5; 9 bases line up with TRBD2. The CDR3 is made up of 17 amino acids. The germline V gene encodes CDR1 MNHEY and CDR2 SVGEGT. The ends lost 6 bases at V and 5 bases at J; junction bases unmatched: 16. The CDR3 sequence is CASSLLPSAGGGETQYF. The CDR3 nucleotides read TGTGCCAGCAGCCTACTCCCCTCGGCGGGGGGGGGGGAGACCCAGTACTTC.

In its sample, this clonotype was seen many times. The chain combines TRBV19 with TRBJ2-1, with 9 bases lining up with TRBD2. Unmatched junction bases numbered 13, after V lost 2 bases and J lost 8 bases. CDR3 length: 17 residues. Looked up from germline, CDR1 is LNHDA and CDR2 is SQIVND (reference sequence). This chain's CDR3 is CASSIKRGATHYDEQFF. The CDR3 DNA sequence: TGTGCCAGTAGTATAAAGCGGGGGGCAACCCACTATGATGAGCAGTTCTTC.

This clonotype has a count of ten or more. The rearrangement joins TRBV28 to TRBJ2-3; 7 bases match TRBD1. CDR1 MDHEN and CDR2 SYDVKM come from the germline V gene. V lost 5 bases and J lost 0; bases outside the gene matches: 8. The length of the CDR3 is 16 residues. The CDR3 nucleotides read TGTGCCAGCAGTGGCTGGGACAGCTCAAGCACAGATACGCAGTATTTT. Translated: CASSGWDSSSTDTQYF.

This clonotype was observed at least ten times. This chain uses TRBV27 with TRBJ1-5, with 10 nucleotides matching TRBD1. Germline lookup yields CDR1 MNHEY and CDR2 SMNVEV (reference sequence). With 4 bases clipped from V and 6 bases from J, the junction kept 0 bases outside the gene matches. The CDR3 consists of 13 residues. This CDR3 is CASSWDRGQPQHF. For the CDR3, the DNA is TGTGCCAGCAGTTGGGACAGGGGTCAGCCCCAGCATTTT.

This clonotype was counted between two and nine times. The CDR3 coding sequence is TGCGCCAGCAGCTTTTCTGCGGGGGCCTATAATGAAAAACTGTTTTTT. Translated: CASSFSAGAYNEKLFF. This chain joins TRBV5-1 and TRBJ1-4; TRBD1 might be the D (6 bases). The CDR3 has 16 amino acids. Germline V lookup: CDR1 SGHRS, CDR2 YFSETQ. V dropped 2 bases and J dropped 4 bases, with 15 bases sitting between them.

This clonotype was seen only a few times. A much larger clonotype is one base distant, so this may be a read error. The chain is built from TRBV18 and TRBJ2-3; possibly TRBD2 for D (6 bases). Germline V gene lookup returns CDR1 KGHSH and CDR2 LQKENI. V lost 3 bases and J lost 4, with 14 bases in between. The CDR3 consists of 15 residues. DNA for the CDR3: TGTGCCAGCTCACCCACCGGATCTAGCGCAGATACGCAGTATTTT. It codes for CASSPTGSSADTQYF. The full variable domain, with the rest looked up from reference TRBV18 and TRBJ2-3, is NAGVMQNPRHLVRRRGQEARLRCSPMKGHSHVYWYRQLPEEGLKFMVYLQKENIIDESGMPKERFSAEFPKEGPSILRIQQVVRGDSAAYFCASSPTGSSADTQYFGPGTRLTVL.

This clonotype was found many times. The chain has TRBV7-3 and TRBJ1-6; the match to TRBD1 covers 9 bases. Per the germline V gene, CDR1 is SGHTA and CDR2 is FQGTGA. CDR3 length: 14 residues. The J segment lost 8 bases and the V segment lost 5 bases, leaving 4 bases of the junction unmatched. CDR3: CASSARTGDSPLHF. In nucleotides, the CDR3 is TGTGCCAGCAGCGCTCGGACAGGGGATTCACCCCTCCACTTT.